Listed below are T cell receptor beta chains from one sample, sequenced in a study of monozygotic twins with inflammatory bowel disease. TCRdb reprocessed the 5' RACE reads and stores each CDR3 protein as one record, lacking DNA. The sample yields approximately 330,000 distinct CDR3 sequences, of which the top ten take up 2% to 2.5%. The specimen was blood. The receptors here all came from a human donor with ulcerative colitis or Crohn's disease, or a healthy co-twin of an affected twin (not recorded which). Each CDR3 is given with its conserved first and last residue.

>TRBJ2-1|TRBV5-1
CASRHDWGEGSHEQFF
>TRBJ1-2|TRBV5-6
CASSSPTGSGYTF
>TRBJ2-1|TRBV11-2
CASSLGSLGVNNEQFF
>TRBJ2-7|TRBV7-2
CASSPRTYEQYF
>TRBJ2-2|TRBV5-1
CASSYRDGNTGELFF
>TRBJ2-1|TRBV29-1
CSVEGTSGSDEQFF
>TRBJ2-5|TRBV7-9
CASTLGLAGEETQYF
>TRBJ2-7|TRBV28
CASSKPDRAGEQYF
>TRBJ2-7|TRBV6-5
CASSLGAREPYEQYF
>TRBJ2-2|TRBV4-2
CASSPLEQNTGELFF
>TRBJ2-1|TRBV11-2
CASSLDRGQWNEQFF
>TRBJ2-7|TRBV7-9
CASSLDGQGPPYEQYF
>TRBJ1-5|TRBV5-4
CASSPTPGGSNRPQHF
>TRBJ2-7|TRBV30
CAWSTGMVYEQYF
>TRBJ2-3|TRBV7-2
CASRSSGRGTDTQYF
>TRBJ2-1|TRBV12-3/TRBV12-4
CASSSSGGAGDEQFF
>TRBJ2-1|TRBV11-2
CASRPPLGGQGHLGYEQFF
>TRBJ2-7|TRBV12-3/TRBV12-4
CASSSGGGTYEQYF
>TRBJ2-3|TRBV4-1
CASSHSGSTDTQYF
>TRBJ2-3|TRBV5-5
CASSFAGGLVDTQYF
>TRBJ2-5|TRBV20-1
CSAAPGTGSILQETQYF
>TRBJ2-4|TRBV27
CASSLGPKNIQYF
>TRBJ2-7|TRBV5-1
CASSRKDRVYEQYF
>TRBJ2-3|TRBV5-1
CASSFGGITDTQYF
>TRBJ2-1|TRBV7-9
CASSLYRQGDEQFF
>TRBJ1-3|TRBV29-1
CSVGQGTSGNTIYF
>TRBJ2-7|TRBV7-9
CASSLTGNGYEQYF
>TRBJ2-1|TRBV30
CAWSPLGGGYRTNEQFF
>TRBJ1-1|TRBV20-1
CSARDLTGAPEAFF
>TRBJ2-7|TRBV6-5
CASSLEVHEQYF
>TRBJ2-2|TRBV20-1
CSALPLHSTNTGELFF
>TRBJ2-1|TRBV5-1
CASSRSSGRARSYNEQFF
>TRBJ1-2|TRBV20-1
CSARDQRTSVRSYGYTF
>TRBJ2-1|TRBV18
CASSPTSNNEQFF
>TRBJ1-1|TRBV5-1
CASSLRDTNTEAFF
>TRBJ1-6|TRBV27
CASSLMGLNSPLHF
>TRBJ2-1|TRBV5-1
CASSLEVEQFF
>TRBJ2-7|TRBV27
CASSPLSHSYEQYF
>TRBJ2-3|TRBV7-3
CASSSLGQSTDTQYF
>TRBJ1-2|TRBV4-1
CASSHLTGSDGYTF
>TRBJ2-7|TRBV28
CASREGDRGDYEQYF
>TRBJ2-3|TRBV5-4
CASSTRTSGDPDTQYF
>TRBJ2-3|TRBV3-1
CASSHQLALRSTDTQYF
>TRBJ2-2|TRBV7-3
CASSIPGSNKLFF
>TRBJ2-5|TRBV15
CATSNPSQETQYF
>TRBJ2-7|TRBV20-1
CSASPGGPYEQYF
>TRBJ2-4|TRBV28
CASSLDGRGNIQYF
>TRBJ2-3|TRBV20-1
CSATRRLALPTDTQYF
>TRBJ1-1|TRBV7-2
CASSLKVNTEAFF
>TRBJ2-5|TRBV5-6
CASIKNRGETQYF
>TRBJ1-4|TRBV7-2
CASSLPPGAEKLFF
>TRBJ1-6|TRBV5-1
CASSLLGAYNSPLHF
>TRBJ2-7|TRBV3-1
CASSQTIYYEQYF
>TRBJ2-1|TRBV20-1
CSAKGLAEFNEQFF
>TRBJ2-6|TRBV7-2
CASSSRAGSGANVLTF